These 32 T cell receptor beta chains originate from one sample sequenced in a study of T cell repertoires in aging, cancer and after chemotherapy. Rearranged V-D-J TRB sequences were amplified with a mixed TRB-A/B primer pool. MiXCR was run by TCRdb on the multiplex PCR reads, yielding one entry per CDR3 protein. The sample records roughly 9,800 distinct CDR3 sequences, around 38% being singletons. Peripheral blood genomic DNA, not sorted cells or RNA, was the template. Sequencing was carried out using blood. Source of these receptors: a human donor in good health.

This clonotype was seen only a few times. The V gene is TRBV6-1, the J gene TRBJ1-2; D may be TRBD1 (6 bases). The CDR3 extends over 15 amino acids. V lost 8 bases, J lost 0 bases, and 16 bases lay in between. Germline lookup yields CDR1 MNHNS and CDR2 SASEGT. CDR3 residues: CASVPQGHPNYGYTF. The CDR3 DNA reads as TGTGCCAGCGTACCACAGGGACATCCTAACTATGGCTACACCTTC.

This clonotype was counted a few times. This sequence joins TRBV30 and TRBJ2-1; the D is unclear. V was pared by 3 bases and J by 6 bases, with 9 bases between. Germline CDR1 is GTSNPN and CDR2 is SVGIG (reference sequence). The CDR3 runs to 12 residues. The CDR3 nucleotides read TGTGCCTGGAGCCGGAGCCTCAATGAGCAGTTCTTC. Encoded protein: CAWSRSLNEQFF.

This clonotype turned up a few times. The J gene is TRBJ2-1, the V gene TRBV4-1; D is tentatively TRBD1 or TRBD2 (6 bases each). Germline assignment: CDR1 MGHRA and CDR2 YSYEKL. V shed 0 bases and J shed 3 bases, with 12 bases lying between them. The CDR3 spans 16 residues. The CDR3 DNA sequence: TGCGCCAGCAGCCAAGAAGGACGGGGGCGCTACAATGAGCAGTTCTTC. The encoded protein is CASSQEGRGRYNEQFF.

The CDR3 here is CASSPPLGANTEAFF. The CDR3 nucleotides are TGTGCCAGCTCACCACCCTTGGGGGCTAACACTGAAGCTTTCTTT. The V gene is TRBV12-3 or TRBV12-4, the J gene TRBJ1-1; TRBD1 is a possible D gene (6 bases). The germline V and J ends were trimmed by 8 bases and 2 bases, with 18 bases remaining between them. The CDR3 has 15 amino acids.

This clonotype was seen more than once but under ten times. The chain uses TRBV20-1 and TRBJ2-2; weak D call: TRBD1 (6 bases). Trimming removed 5 bases at V and 5 bases at J, with 18 bases between. Germline-derived CDR1 and CDR2 are DFQATT and SNEGSKA (reference sequence). The CDR3 is 15 residues long. CDR3 loop: CSAPLLNRETGELFF. CDR3 in DNA: TGCAGTGCTCCACTGTTGAACAGGGAGACCGGGGAGCTGTTTTTT.

The chain carries TRBV7-9 and TRBJ1-1; no clear D gene. Trimming removed 5 bases at V and 1 base at J, with 5 bases between. Germline V lookup: CDR1 SEHNR, CDR2 FQNEAQ (reference sequence). This CDR3 is 12 amino acids long. CDR3 protein: CASSAKNTEAFF. Here the CDR3 DNA reads TGTGCCAGCAGCGCCAAGAACACTGAAGCTTTCTTT.

A few counts support this clonotype. This sequence joins TRBV7-2 and TRBJ1-6, with 8 bases fitting TRBD1. CDR3 length equals 14 residues. Germline V gene sequence: CDR1 SGHTA, CDR2 FQGNSA. With 5 bases clipped from V and 9 bases from J, the junction kept 6 bases outside the gene matches. CDR3 in amino acids: CASSLQGARSPLHF. CDR3 DNA sequence: TGTGCCAGCAGCCTTCAGGGGGCGCGTTCACCCCTCCACTTT.

The chain joins TRBV7-6 to TRBJ1-6; 7 bases are shared with TRBD1. In germline, CDR1 is SGHVS, CDR2 FNYEAQ. The CDR3 runs to 16 residues. V trimming: 5 bases; J trimming: 8 bases; junction bases outside the gene matches: 12. This CDR3 is CASSPKGGGLYSPLHF. For the CDR3, the DNA is TGTGCCAGCAGCCCTAAAGGGGGCGGATTGTATTCACCCCTCCACTTT.

This clonotype was picked up one time. The chain couples TRBV6-6 to TRBJ1-2; D gene unclear. V was trimmed by 7 bases and J by 6 bases, leaving 18 bases between them. CDR3 length: 14 amino acids. CDR1 and CDR2 (germline): MNHNY, SVGAGI (reference sequence). The CDR3 sequence: CASNRNSPRDGYTF. The CDR3 coding sequence is TGTGCCAGCAATAGGAACAGCCCCCGTGATGGCTACACCTTC.

This clonotype was picked up a small number of times. The chain uses TRBV6-5 and TRBJ2-4; D unresolved. The germline V gene encodes CDR1 MNHEY and CDR2 SVGAGI. Trimming shortened V by 4 bases and J by 0 bases, and 19 bases separated the two germline ends. The CDR3 is 18 residues long. This chain's CDR3 is CASSLGSPSLIAKNIQYF. Written as DNA, the CDR3 is TGTGCCAGCAGTTTAGGGTCCCCTTCTTTGATAGCCAAAAACATTCAGTACTTC.

As concerns this clonotype: A much larger clonotype is one base distant, so this may be a read error. The gene calls are TRBV6-5 and TRBJ1-2; D is unresolved. Trimming left V 2 bases short and J 0 bases short, with 10 bases between. This CDR3 region has 15 residues. Germline CDR1 MNHEY, CDR2 SVGAGI. CDR3 sequence: CASSYEAVTNYGYTF. CDR3 in DNA: TGTGCCAGCAGTTACGAGGCAGTGACTAACTATGGCTACACCTTC.

A note on this clonotype: The CDR3 ends on some other residue instead of the conserved phenylalanine or tryptophan, so this is likely a read error. V gene TRBV20-1 combines with J gene TRBJ1-3; TRBD1 might be the D (5 bases). Germline V gene lookup returns CDR1 DFQATT and CDR2 SNEGSKA (reference sequence). This CDR3 region has 13 residues. V was trimmed by 6 bases and J by 2 bases, leaving 11 bases between them. CDR3 coding DNA: TGCAGTGCCCGGGTCAGGGCTGGAAACACCATATATTAT. It specifies CSARVRAGNTIYY.

V gene TRBV20-1 combines with J gene TRBJ2-1; TRBD1 agrees at 7 bases. This CDR3 is built from 15 residues. The germline V gene encodes CDR1 DFQATT and CDR2 SNEGSKA (reference sequence). J was trimmed by 5 bases and V by 3 bases; bases with no gene match: 10. The CDR3 protein is CSASSPGQSNNEQFF. The CDR3 DNA sequence: TGCAGTGCTAGCAGTCCGGGACAGTCGAACAATGAGCAGTTCTTC.

This clonotype has just a few counts. This chain uses TRBV10-3 with TRBJ2-3; unclear D gene. Germline values: CDR1 ENHRY, CDR2 SYGVKD. CDR3 length: 12 amino acids. V was shortened by 8 bases and J by 3 bases, with 9 bases between the two germline ends. The chain's CDR3 is CAIATRTDTQYF. The CDR3 DNA reads TGTGCCATCGCGACCAGAACAGATACGCAGTATTTT.

A few counts support this clonotype. This chain connects TRBV11-3 to TRBJ2-6; D unresolved. Germline-derived CDR1 and CDR2 are SGHNT and YENEEA. CDR3 size: 16 residues. V lost 3 bases and J 0 bases, leaving 9 bases between the germline ends. DNA for the CDR3: TGTGCCAGCAGCTTGTCTACACTCTCTGGGGCCAACGTCCTGACTTTC. This codes for CASSLSTLSGANVLTF.

The chain joins TRBV19 to TRBJ1-5; no firm D call. The germline gives CDR1 LNHDA, CDR2 SQIVND (reference sequence). The CDR3 has 14 residues. Deletions cut 2 bases from V and 2 bases from J, with 7 bases between. The CDR3 nucleotides read TGTGCCAGTAGTATACAGGTTGGCAATCAGCCCCAGCATTTT. Translation gives CASSIQVGNQPQHF.

The chain recombines TRBV11-1 with TRBJ1-3; TRBD1 might be the D (6 bases). The CDR3 consists of 16 residues. Germline-derived CDR1 and CDR2 are SGHAT and FQDESV (reference sequence). Deletions cut 4 bases from V and 0 bases from J, with 13 bases between. For the CDR3, the DNA is TGTGCCAGCAGCTCGGTAGGGGGGAGCTCTGGAAACACCATATATTTT. Translating it yields CASSSVGGSSGNTIYF.

The chain combines TRBV7-2 with TRBJ2-1; D gene ambiguous. The V and J ends lost 5 bases and 0 bases respectively, with 11 bases between them. This CDR3 is built from 15 residues. Looked up from germline, CDR1 is SGHTA and CDR2 is FQGNSA. In nucleotides, the CDR3 is TGTGCCAGCAGCGCCAGAAGGTTCTCCTACAATGAGCAGTTCTTC. This codes for CASSARRFSYNEQFF.

J is TRBJ2-1 and V is TRBV6-4, with 10 bases matching TRBD1. The V and J ends lost 5 bases and 0 bases, in that order; junction bases with no gene match: 7. CDR1 is MRHNA, CDR2 SNTAGT, per germline. The length of the CDR3 is 17 residues. The CDR3 reads CASSSRTGGFSYNEQFF. The CDR3 DNA reads TGTGCCAGCAGTTCAAGGACAGGGGGGTTCTCCTACAATGAGCAGTTCTTC.

CDR3 DNA: TGCAGCGTTGCCATCCTCGGGACAGGGGAGCTTGTGAATGAGCAGTTCTTC. This gives the protein CSVAILGTGELVNEQFF. This chain joins TRBV29-1 and TRBJ2-1, with 10 nucleotides matching TRBD1. Germline CDR1 reads SQVTM; CDR2 reads ANQGSEA. The V and J ends lost 4 bases and 7 bases, in that order; junction bases with no gene match: 16. This CDR3 has 17 amino acids.

V is TRBV12-3 or TRBV12-4 and J is TRBJ2-1; D may be TRBD1 or TRBD2 (5 bases each). The CDR3 has 14 residues. Trimming removed 7 bases at V and 10 bases at J, with 20 bases between. For the CDR3, the DNA is TGTGCCAGCACCGCCGGGGTCCCAGGGCGAGAGCAGTTCTTC. It translates to CASTAGVPGREQFF.

This clonotype was seen more than once but under ten times. The genes are TRBV19 and TRBJ2-6; tentatively, D is TRBD1 (5 bases). The CDR3 is 15 amino acids. Germline CDR1 LNHDA, CDR2 SQIVND (reference sequence). V dropped 5 bases and J dropped 3 bases, with 11 bases sitting between them. The CDR3: CASSLLGLGANVLTF. In DNA form, the CDR3 reads TGTGCCAGTAGTCTGCTGGGGCTTGGGGCCAACGTCCTGACTTTC.

The V and J genes are TRBV19 and TRBJ2-3; possible D gene TRBD2, 5 bases. Germline-derived CDR1 and CDR2 are LNHDA and SQIVND (reference sequence). The CDR3 has 20 residues. V lost 6 bases and J lost 4, with 32 bases in between. CDR3 region: CASSLGVKRVGARAPDTQYF. DNA of the CDR3: TGTGCCAGTAGCCTCGGGGTTAAGCGAGTGGGAGCGAGGGCCCCAGATACGCAGTATTTT.

This clonotype turned up a few times. The chain carries TRBV24-1 and TRBJ1-2, with D hard to call. CDR3 length: 17 residues. CDR1 KGHDR and CDR2 SFDVKD come from the germline V gene. V was cut by 3 bases and J by 7 bases, with 23 bases left in between. CDR3 DNA: TGTGCCACCAGTGATCCGCTCAGAGCGACAACGAAGGGTGGCTACACCTTC. It translates to CATSDPLRATTKGGYTF.

This clonotype was picked up a small number of times. This chain joins TRBV7-3 and TRBJ2-1; TRBD1 matches 8 bases. Trimming at V came to 3 bases and at J to 1 base, leaving 2 bases not matched to a gene. CDR3 size: 15 residues. Germline V gene data show CDR1 as SGHTA and CDR2 as FQGTGA. CDR3 protein: CASSFQGASYNEQFF. The CDR3 region has the DNA TGTGCCAGCAGCTTTCAGGGGGCGTCCTACAATGAGCAGTTCTTC.

This clonotype is categorized as medium-sized. The rearrangement links TRBV6-1 to TRBJ2-1; the D gene could be TRBD1 or TRBD2 (5 bases each). Per the germline V gene, CDR1 is MNHNS and CDR2 is SASEGT. This CDR3 has 15 amino acids. Trimming removed 8 bases at V and 2 bases at J, with 16 bases between. The CDR3 reads CASLGWGITYNEQFF. CDR3 sequence (DNA): TGTGCCAGCTTAGGGTGGGGGATCACCTACAATGAGCAGTTCTTC.

The chain has TRBV2 and TRBJ1-2; D possibly corresponds to TRBD1 (5 bases). Germline assignment: CDR1 SNHLY and CDR2 FYNNEI. This CDR3 has 11 amino acids. V was cut by 8 bases and J by 2 bases, with 6 bases left in between. This chain's CDR3 is CASWDNYGYTF. CDR3 in DNA: TGTGCCAGCTGGGACAACTATGGCTACACCTTC. Looking up the rest from reference TRBV2 and TRBJ1-2 gives the full variable domain: EPEVTQTPSHQVTQMGQEVILRCVPISNHLYFYWYRQILGQKVEFLVSFYNNEISEKSEIFDDQFSVERPDGSNFTLKIRSTKLEDSAMYFCASWDNYGYTFGSGTRLTVV.

The CDR3 is CATSKRTGGANGYTF. In DNA, the CDR3 is TGTGCCACCAGCAAACGGACAGGGGGCGCAAATGGCTACACCTTC. This sequence joins TRBV24-1 and TRBJ1-2; 11 nucleotides match TRBD1. Germline V gene lookup returns CDR1 KGHDR and CDR2 SFDVKD. Trimming cost V 7 bases and J 6 bases; bases outside gene matches: 9. This CDR3 has 15 residues.

The table lists this clonotype with a few counts. The chain carries TRBV7-3 and TRBJ1-2; 11 bases map to TRBD1. Trimming cost V 5 bases and J 6 bases; bases outside gene matches: 2. The length of the CDR3 is 13 residues. CDR1 and CDR2 from the germline V gene are SGHTA and FQGTGA. CDR3 in amino acids: CASSRGQGDGYTF. DNA for the CDR3: TGTGCCAGCAGCCGGGGACAGGGGGATGGCTACACCTTC. The whole variable domain, filled in from reference TRBV7-3 and TRBJ1-2, reads GAGVSQTPSNKVTEKGKYVELRCDPISGHTALYWYRQSLGQGPEFLIYFQGTGAADDSGLPNDRFFAVRPEGSVSTLKIQRTERGDSAVYLCASSRGQGDGYTFGSGTRLTVV.

V usage is TRBV12-5 and J usage is TRBJ2-1, with a possible D match to TRBD1 (5 bases). The CDR3 length is 14 residues. CDR1 and CDR2 (germline): LGHNT, FRNRAP. This CDR3 is CASSPRTPYNEQFF. CDR3 in DNA: TGTGCCAGCAGCCCTCGGACACCATACAATGAGCAGTTCTTC. Variable domain in full (rest from reference TRBV12-5 and TRBJ2-1): DARVTQTPRHKVTEMGQEVTMRCQPILGHNTVFWYRQTMMQGLELLAYFRNRAPLDDSGMPKDRFSAEMPDATLATLKIQPSEPRDSAVYFCASSPRTPYNEQFFGPGTRLTVL.

V gene TRBV30 combines with J gene TRBJ1-2, with D perhaps matching TRBD1 (6 bases). Per germline, CDR1 GTSNPN and CDR2 SVGIG (reference sequence). The CDR3 consists of 15 residues. Trimming stripped 4 bases from V and 4 bases from J, with 19 bases between. DNA for the CDR3: TGTGCCTGGACTCCATCGACCGGACAGAGCTATGGCTACACCTTC. This encodes CAWTPSTGQSYGYTF.

This chain connects TRBV7-2 to TRBJ2-7; 9 bases agree with TRBD1. This CDR3 is built from 15 residues. Germline V gene sequence: CDR1 SGHTA, CDR2 FQGNSA. Trimming cost V 6 bases and J 7 bases; bases outside gene matches: 13. CDR3 coding DNA: TGTGCCAGCAGGAGCGGGACAGGGAATTTGTGGGAGCAGTACGTC. It encodes CASRSGTGNLWEQYV.